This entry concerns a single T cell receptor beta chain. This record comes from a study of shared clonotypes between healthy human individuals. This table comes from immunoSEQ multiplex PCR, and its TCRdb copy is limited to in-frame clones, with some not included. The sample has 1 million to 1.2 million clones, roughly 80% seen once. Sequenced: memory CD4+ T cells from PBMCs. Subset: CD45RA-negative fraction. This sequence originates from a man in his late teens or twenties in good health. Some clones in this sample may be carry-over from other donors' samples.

CDR3 nucleotide sequence: TGTGCCAGCAGTGGTGACAGGGGCGCAACTAATGAAAAACTGTTTTTT. This codes for CASSGDRGATNEKLFF. The chain has TRBV2 and TRBJ1-4; 8 nucleotides match TRBD1. The trim removed 4 bases at V and 0 bases at J, leaving 4 bases unmatched. The CDR3 consists of 16 residues. Germline CDR1 and CDR2: SNHLY and FYNNEI.